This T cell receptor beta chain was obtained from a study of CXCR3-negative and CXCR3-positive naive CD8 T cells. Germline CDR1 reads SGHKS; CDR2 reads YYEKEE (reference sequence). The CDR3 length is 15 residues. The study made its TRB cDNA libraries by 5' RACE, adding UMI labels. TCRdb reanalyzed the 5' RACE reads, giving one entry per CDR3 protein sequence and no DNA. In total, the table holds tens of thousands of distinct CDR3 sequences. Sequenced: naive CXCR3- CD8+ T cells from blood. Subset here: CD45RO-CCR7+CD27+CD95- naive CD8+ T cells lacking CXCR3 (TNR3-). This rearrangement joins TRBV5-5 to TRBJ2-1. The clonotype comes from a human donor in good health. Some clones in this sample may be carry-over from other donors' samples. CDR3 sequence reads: CASSWRDVSYNEQFF. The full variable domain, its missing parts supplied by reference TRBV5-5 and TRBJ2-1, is DAGVTQSPTHLIKTRGQQVTLRCSPISGHKSVSWYQQVLGQGPQFIFQYYEKEERGRGNFPDRFSARQFPNYSSELNVNALLLGDSALYLCASSWRDVSYNEQFFGPGTRLTVL.